This is a list of T cell receptor beta chains from one sample in a study of beta chain features in type 1 diabetes. Assay used: immunoSEQ multiplex PCR; TCRdb lists only in-frame clones, some missing. This sample has approximately 200,000 clones, with around 10% found just once. The sequenced sample consisted of naive CD4+ T cells from blood. The source is a woman between 18 and 29 years old in good health. The CDR3 runs from the conserved cysteine through the conserved F or W. The order of the fields is V gene, J gene, D gene, clone size, CDR3 protein, CDR3 DNA. A D gene is named only where the DNA matches it firmly. Size values are once, few and many counts, or a class for expanded clones, and some rows have none.

V gene: TRBV7-2; J gene: TRBJ2-5; D gene: -; clone size: -; CDR3 protein: CASSHGGAQETQYF; CDR3 DNA: TGTGCCAGCAGCCATGGGGGGGCACAAGAGACCCAGTACTTC
V gene: TRBV5-5; J gene: TRBJ1-1; D gene: -; clone size: -; CDR3 protein: CASSLTWPSEAFF; CDR3 DNA: TGTGCCAGCAGCTTGACCTGGCCCTCTGAAGCTTTCTTT
V gene: TRBV30; J gene: TRBJ2-7; D gene: -; clone size: few; CDR3 protein: CASGQNSYEQYF; CDR3 DNA: TGTGCCTCTGGACAGAACTCCTACGAGCAGTACTTC
V gene: TRBV6-1; J gene: TRBJ2-3; D gene: -; clone size: -; CDR3 protein: CASTSTSGTDTQYF; CDR3 DNA: TGTGCCAGCACCTCTACCTCGGGCACAGATACGCAGTATTTT
V gene: TRBV5-1; J gene: TRBJ1-2; D gene: -; clone size: -; CDR3 protein: CASSSGQPGYGYTF; CDR3 DNA: TGCGCCAGCAGCTCTGGACAGCCCGGGTATGGCTACACCTTC
V gene: TRBV7-9; J gene: TRBJ2-7; D gene: -; clone size: few; CDR3 protein: CASSSVGGTYEQYF; CDR3 DNA: TGTGCCAGCAGCTCGGTTGGGGGGACCTACGAGCAGTACTTC
V gene: TRBV18; J gene: TRBJ2-7; D gene: TRBD1; clone size: few; CDR3 protein: CASSQGTAYEQYF; CDR3 DNA: TGTGCCAGCTCACAAGGGACAGCATACGAGCAGTACTTC
V gene: TRBV5-1; J gene: TRBJ2-1; D gene: TRBD2; clone size: few; CDR3 protein: CASSLSGLAGGSEQFF; CDR3 DNA: TGCGCCAGCAGCTTGTCGGGGCTAGCGGGAGGAAGTGAGCAGTTCTTC
V gene: TRBV29-1; J gene: TRBJ2-1; D gene: TRBD2; clone size: few; CDR3 protein: CSVERTSGNNEQFF; CDR3 DNA: TGCAGCGTTGAACGGACTAGCGGCAACAATGAGCAGTTCTTC
V gene: TRBV7-8; J gene: TRBJ2-1; D gene: TRBD2; clone size: -; CDR3 protein: CASSSLSGSSYNEQFF; CDR3 DNA: TGTGCCAGCAGCTCCCTTAGCGGGAGCTCCTACAATGAGCAGTTCTTC
V gene: TRBV6-5; J gene: TRBJ1-2; D gene: -; clone size: -; CDR3 protein: CASSYLGGSSNYGYTF; CDR3 DNA: TGTGCCAGCAGTTACCTGGGGGGATCGTCTAACTATGGCTACACCTTC
V gene: TRBV11-2; J gene: TRBJ2-7; D gene: TRBD1; clone size: -; CDR3 protein: CASSSWQDRGIYEQYF; CDR3 DNA: TGTGCCAGCAGCTCCTGGCAGGACAGGGGTATCTACGAGCAGTACTTC
V gene: TRBV14; J gene: TRBJ2-5; D gene: TRBD2; clone size: few; CDR3 protein: CASSRMTPLAVQETQYF; CDR3 DNA: TGTGCCAGCAGCCGCATGACCCCACTAGCGGTCCAAGAGACCCAGTACTTC
V gene: TRBV5-1; J gene: TRBJ2-5; D gene: -; clone size: few; CDR3 protein: CASSVLQRETQYF; CDR3 DNA: TGCGCCAGCTCGGTTCTTCAACGAGAGACCCAGTACTTC
V gene: TRBV5-4; J gene: TRBJ2-5; D gene: -; clone size: few; CDR3 protein: CASSLREETQYF; CDR3 DNA: TGTGCCAGCAGCTTGCGAGAAGAGACCCAGTACTTC
V gene: TRBV7-3; J gene: TRBJ2-3; D gene: TRBD2; clone size: few; CDR3 protein: CASSFAGGPTDTQYF; CDR3 DNA: TGTGCCAGCAGCTTTGCGGGGGGGCCGACAGATACGCAGTATTTT
V gene: TRBV27; J gene: TRBJ2-7; D gene: TRBD1; clone size: few; CDR3 protein: CASSLLGQGYEQYF; CDR3 DNA: TGTGCCAGCAGTTTATTGGGACAGGGGTACGAGCAGTACTTC
V gene: TRBV6-6; J gene: TRBJ2-5; D gene: TRBD2; clone size: few; CDR3 protein: CASSDTGLGLQETQYF; CDR3 DNA: TGTGCCAGCAGCGATACGGGACTAGGCCTGCAAGAGACCCAGTACTTC
V gene: TRBV29-1; J gene: TRBJ1-1; D gene: -; clone size: -; CDR3 protein: CSVLTGFNTEAFF; CDR3 DNA: TGCAGCGTCCTTACAGGATTCAACACTGAAGCTTTCTTT
V gene: TRBV2; J gene: TRBJ1-2; D gene: TRBD1; clone size: few; CDR3 protein: CASSSATGIYGYTF; CDR3 DNA: TGTGCCAGCAGTTCGGCGACAGGGATCTATGGCTACACCTTC
V gene: TRBV30; J gene: TRBJ2-5; D gene: -; clone size: many; CDR3 protein: CAWSVGEETQYF; CDR3 DNA: TGTGCCTGGAGTGTAGGGGAAGAGACCCAGTACTTC
V gene: TRBV2; J gene: TRBJ2-5; D gene: TRBD2; clone size: -; CDR3 protein: CASKIRGLLVQETQYF; CDR3 DNA: TGTGCCAGCAAGATTAGGGGACTACTAGTCCAAGAGACCCAGTACTTC
V gene: TRBV5-4; J gene: TRBJ2-6; D gene: TRBD1; clone size: -; CDR3 protein: CASSPKGTGGSSGANVLTF; CDR3 DNA: TGTGCCAGCAGCCCGAAAGGGACAGGGGGAAGCTCTGGGGCCAACGTCCTGACTTTC
V gene: TRBV2; J gene: TRBJ2-3; D gene: TRBD2; clone size: few; CDR3 protein: CASSEASGRDTQYF; CDR3 DNA: TGTGCCAGCAGTGAGGCTAGCGGGCGGGATACGCAGTATTTT
V gene: TRBV5-4; J gene: TRBJ2-2; D gene: TRBD1; clone size: -; CDR3 protein: CASSSGQGIPTGELFF; CDR3 DNA: TGTGCCAGCAGCTCAGGACAGGGGATTCCCACCGGGGAGCTGTTTTTT
V gene: TRBV19; J gene: TRBJ2-7; D gene: -; clone size: -; CDR3 protein: CASSIQLAYEQYF; CDR3 DNA: TGTGCCAGTAGTATTCAACTAGCTTACGAGCAGTACTTC
V gene: TRBV27; J gene: TRBJ2-7; D gene: -; clone size: few; CDR3 protein: CASSVQRGTVEQYF; CDR3 DNA: TGTGCCAGCAGTGTTCAGCGGGGGACAGTCGAGCAGTACTTC
V gene: TRBV2; J gene: TRBJ2-4; D gene: TRBD1; clone size: few; CDR3 protein: CASVRDRQNIQYF; CDR3 DNA: TGTGCCAGCGTCCGGGACAGGCAAAACATTCAGTACTTC
V gene: TRBV6-6; J gene: TRBJ1-1; D gene: -; clone size: few; CDR3 protein: CASSRGGDGTEAFF; CDR3 DNA: TGTGCCAGCAGCCGGGGAGGGGACGGTACTGAAGCTTTCTTT
V gene: TRBV5-1; J gene: TRBJ1-1; D gene: -; clone size: -; CDR3 protein: CASSLDRPGNEAFF; CDR3 DNA: TGCGCCAGCAGCTTGGATCGTCCGGGGAATGAAGCTTTCTTT
V gene: TRBV30; J gene: TRBJ1-1; D gene: TRBD1; clone size: -; CDR3 protein: CAWTGTGGLFEAFF; CDR3 DNA: TGTGCCTGGACCGGGACAGGGGGCCTGTTCGAAGCTTTCTTT
V gene: TRBV28; J gene: TRBJ1-2; D gene: TRBD1; clone size: few; CDR3 protein: CASSTQGAYGYTF; CDR3 DNA: TGTGCCAGCAGTACCCAGGGGGCCTATGGCTACACCTTC
V gene: TRBV5-1; J gene: TRBJ2-7; D gene: TRBD1; clone size: few; CDR3 protein: CASSPRDSTYEQYF; CDR3 DNA: TGCGCCAGCAGCCCCCGGGACAGTACCTACGAGCAGTACTTC
V gene: TRBV2; J gene: TRBJ2-1; D gene: -; clone size: -; CDR3 protein: CASSGGPLEQFF; CDR3 DNA: TGTGCCAGCAGTGGCGGGCCCCTTGAGCAGTTCTTC
V gene: TRBV20-1; J gene: TRBJ2-7; D gene: TRBD2; clone size: few; CDR3 protein: CSARGGYEQYF; CDR3 DNA: TGCAGTGCTCGCGGGGGCTACGAGCAGTACTTC
V gene: TRBV7-9; J gene: TRBJ2-3; D gene: -; clone size: -; CDR3 protein: CASSFRTDTQYF; CDR3 DNA: TGTGCCAGCAGCTTCAGGACAGATACGCAGTATTTT
V gene: TRBV19; J gene: TRBJ2-7; D gene: TRBD1; clone size: -; CDR3 protein: CASRDRGEQYF; CDR3 DNA: TGTGCCAGCCGGGACAGGGGCGAGCAGTACTTC
V gene: TRBV18; J gene: TRBJ2-7; D gene: -; clone size: -; CDR3 protein: CASSPPIARRFTHYEQYF; CDR3 DNA: TGTGCCAGCTCACCACCCATAGCCCGAAGATTCACCCACTACGAGCAGTACTTC
V gene: TRBV9; J gene: TRBJ2-7; D gene: -; clone size: few; CDR3 protein: CASSVEARSFSYEQYF; CDR3 DNA: TGTGCCAGCAGCGTAGAAGCTAGGAGCTTCTCCTACGAGCAGTACTTC
V gene: TRBV5-1; J gene: TRBJ2-5; D gene: TRBD1; clone size: few; CDR3 protein: CASSTGQGIETQYF; CDR3 DNA: TGCGCCAGCAGCACGGGACAGGGCATAGAGACCCAGTACTTC
V gene: TRBV10-1; J gene: TRBJ2-7; D gene: -; clone size: -; CDR3 protein: CASSASGLQIPYF; CDR3 DNA: TGCGCCAGCAGTGCCTCTGGGCTCCAAATTCCGTACTTC
V gene: TRBV9; J gene: TRBJ2-7; D gene: -; clone size: -; CDR3 protein: CASSFISQGRIYEQYF; CDR3 DNA: TGTGCCAGCAGCTTCATTTCGCAGGGGCGGATCTACGAGCAGTACTTC
V gene: TRBV6-5; J gene: TRBJ2-7; D gene: TRBD1; clone size: few; CDR3 protein: CASSPGTGRYEQYF; CDR3 DNA: TGTGCCAGCAGTCCCGGGACAGGGAGGTACGAGCAGTACTTC
V gene: TRBV30; J gene: TRBJ1-2; D gene: TRBD1; clone size: few; CDR3 protein: CACQRDRGYGYTF; CDR3 DNA: TGTGCCTGCCAAAGGGACAGGGGCTATGGCTACACCTTC
V gene: TRBV6-4; J gene: TRBJ1-1; D gene: TRBD1; clone size: -; CDR3 protein: CASSESGGGTEAFF; CDR3 DNA: TGTGCCAGCAGTGAATCAGGGGGTGGCACTGAAGCTTTCTTT
V gene: TRBV5-1; J gene: TRBJ2-3; D gene: TRBD2; clone size: few; CDR3 protein: CASSATRTSGSSDTQYF; CDR3 DNA: TGCGCCAGCAGCGCCACAAGGACTAGCGGGAGCTCAGATACGCAGTATTTT
V gene: TRBV4-1; J gene: TRBJ1-3; D gene: -; clone size: -; CDR3 protein: CASSQDSGSVGNTIYF; CDR3 DNA: TGCGCCAGCAGCCAAGATTCGGGGTCCGTAGGAAACACCATATATTTT
V gene: TRBV6-6; J gene: TRBJ2-7; D gene: TRBD2; clone size: few; CDR3 protein: CASSPTSGYEQYF; CDR3 DNA: TGTGCCAGCAGCCCGACTAGCGGCTACGAGCAGTACTTC
V gene: TRBV25-1; J gene: TRBJ2-5; D gene: -; clone size: few; CDR3 protein: CASSARTSNGETQYF; CDR3 DNA: TGTGCCAGCAGCGCAAGGACAAGCAACGGGGAGACCCAGTACTTC
V gene: TRBV25-1; J gene: TRBJ2-7; D gene: -; clone size: -; CDR3 protein: CASSEGGRGEDEQYF; CDR3 DNA: TGTGCCAGCAGTGAGGGGGGACGGGGCGAGGACGAGCAGTACTTC
V gene: TRBV6-1; J gene: TRBJ2-5; D gene: -; clone size: few; CDR3 protein: CASSPRTAWETQYF; CDR3 DNA: TGTGCCAGCAGTCCCCGGACAGCCTGGGAGACCCAGTACTTC
V gene: TRBV9; J gene: TRBJ2-5; D gene: -; clone size: few; CDR3 protein: CASSPSPQETQYF; CDR3 DNA: TGTGCCAGCAGCCCTAGCCCCCAAGAGACCCAGTACTTC
V gene: TRBV30; J gene: TRBJ1-3; D gene: -; clone size: few; CDR3 protein: CAWSRRRLSGNTIYF; CDR3 DNA: TGTGCCTGGAGTCGACGGCGGTTGTCTGGAAACACCATATATTTT
V gene: TRBV27; J gene: TRBJ2-1; D gene: -; clone size: few; CDR3 protein: CASSFRGSEQFF; CDR3 DNA: TGTGCCAGCAGTTTTCGGGGGAGTGAGCAGTTCTTC
V gene: TRBV12-5; J gene: TRBJ2-7; D gene: TRBD2; clone size: -; CDR3 protein: CASGPVAGGRYEQYF; CDR3 DNA: TGTGCTAGTGGTCCCGTAGCGGGAGGCCGATACGAGCAGTACTTC
V gene: TRBV4-1; J gene: TRBJ2-3; D gene: TRBD2; clone size: -; CDR3 protein: CASSPGVAGGKGTDTQYF; CDR3 DNA: TGCGCCAGCAGCCCTGGGGTAGCGGGGGGGAAAGGAACAGATACGCAGTATTTT
V gene: TRBV6-5; J gene: TRBJ2-7; D gene: -; clone size: few; CDR3 protein: CASRSSGFYEQYF; CDR3 DNA: TGTGCCAGCAGGAGTTCGGGGTTCTACGAGCAGTACTTC
V gene: TRBV7-6; J gene: TRBJ2-5; D gene: TRBD2; clone size: -; CDR3 protein: CASSLGPSGGETQYF; CDR3 DNA: TGTGCCAGCAGCTTAGGACCTAGCGGTGGGGAGACCCAGTACTTC
V gene: TRBV28; J gene: TRBJ2-1; D gene: TRBD1; clone size: -; CDR3 protein: CASSPAGQGRDEQFF; CDR3 DNA: TGTGCCAGCAGTCCAGCTGGACAGGGTCGGGATGAGCAGTTCTTC
V gene: TRBV6-1; J gene: TRBJ2-2; D gene: TRBD2; clone size: -; CDR3 protein: CASSELGLALTGELFF; CDR3 DNA: TGTGCCAGCAGTGAATTGGGACTAGCGCTCACCGGGGAGCTGTTTTTT